Listed below are T cell receptor beta chains from one sample, sequenced in a study of blood T cell repertoires in COVID-19. Produced via immunoSEQ multiplex PCR; TCRdb's table is partial and in-frame only. The sample lists some 69,000 clones, about 82% seen once, with under 2% in the top ten. Sequenced: peripheral blood. The origin of the receptors is an older woman with acute or convalescent COVID-19. CDR3s include the opening cysteine and the closing phenylalanine or tryptophan. Fields, in order: CDR3 protein, CDR3 DNA, J gene, D gene, clone size, V gene. A D gene is named only where the DNA matches it firmly. Part of the rows lack a size; the others show once, few, many or a class for expanded clones.

CATSDTGGTGELFF TGTGCCACCAGTGATACAGGGGGGACCGGGGAGCTGTTTTTT TRBJ2-2 TRBD1 once TRBV24-1
CASSLVSRGLSYEQYF TGTGCCAGCAGCCTCGTCTCCAGGGGGCTCTCCTACGAGCAGTACTTC TRBJ2-7 TRBD1 - TRBV7-9
CASSLGRRGGSFPNEQFF TGTGCCAGCAGCTTAGGGAGGCGCGGGGGGAGCTTCCCCAATGAGCAGTTCTTC TRBJ2-1 TRBD2 - TRBV7-9
CASSRQGPVYNSPLHF TGTGCCAGCAGCAGACAGGGGCCAGTATATAATTCACCCCTCCACTTT TRBJ1-6 TRBD1 - TRBV28
CASSPPKGQGSYEQYF TGTGCCAGCTCACCACCTAAGGGACAGGGCTCCTACGAGCAGTACTTC TRBJ2-7 TRBD1 - TRBV18
CASMSSGGTYNEQFF TGTGCCAGCATGAGTAGCGGGGGAACCTACAATGAGCAGTTCTTC TRBJ2-1 TRBD2 once TRBV2
CASSQARGRGTEAFF TGTGCCAGCAGCCAAGCGAGGGGGCGAGGGACTGAAGCTTTCTTT TRBJ1-1 TRBD1 - TRBV14
CASSYQTGGTYNEQFF TGTGCCAGCAGCTATCAGACAGGGGGCACGTACAATGAGCAGTTCTTC TRBJ2-1 TRBD1 few TRBV7-8
CASSPTGQETQYF TGTGCCAGCAGCCCCACAGGGCAAGAGACCCAGTACTTC TRBJ2-5 - - TRBV13
CASSLVQGSAGANVLTF TGCGCCAGCAGCTTGGTTCAGGGGAGCGCTGGGGCCAACGTCCTGACTTTC TRBJ2-6 - - TRBV5-1
CASSTGTGRYGYTF TGTGCCAGCAGCACCGGGACAGGCCGCTATGGCTACACCTTC TRBJ1-2 TRBD1 - TRBV7-9
CATSDHRGPGTQYF TGTGCCACCAGTGATCACAGGGGGCCTGGGACCCAGTACTTC TRBJ2-5 TRBD1 - TRBV24-1
CASSTPDSVSQPQHF TGTGCCAGCAGTACCCCGGATAGCGTGAGTCAGCCCCAGCATTTT TRBJ1-5 - - TRBV6-6
CASSEVREQPQHF TGTGCCAGCAGTGAAGTTAGGGAGCAGCCCCAGCATTTT TRBJ1-5 - few TRBV2
CASRGLATEQYF TGTGCCAGCAGGGGACTAGCGACCGAGCAGTACTTC TRBJ2-7 TRBD2 - TRBV12-3/TRBV12-4
CASSVAGNTEAFF TGTGCCAGCAGCGTAGCAGGGAACACTGAAGCTTTCTTT TRBJ1-1 - - TRBV9
CASSIAGNLNTEAFF TGTGCCAGTAGTATTGCAGGGAACTTGAACACTGAAGCTTTCTTT TRBJ1-1 - - TRBV19
CASIRGGGANTEAFF TGTGCCAGCATTCGAGGAGGAGGGGCGAACACTGAAGCTTTCTTT TRBJ1-1 - few TRBV2
CASSQGRSYGYTF TGTGCCAGCAGCCAAGGCCGGAGCTATGGCTACACCTTC TRBJ1-2 - - TRBV14
CASSYGPGQGYGYTF TGTGCCAGCAGTTATGGCCCGGGACAGGGCTATGGCTACACCTTC TRBJ1-2 TRBD1 - TRBV6-6
CASSRLAGSTDTQYF TGTGCCAGCAGCCGACTAGCGGGGAGCACAGATACGCAGTATTTT TRBJ2-3 TRBD2 - TRBV7-9
CASSRGTGMTDTQYF TGTGCCAGTAGTCGCGGGACAGGGATGACAGATACGCAGTATTTT TRBJ2-3 TRBD1 - TRBV19
CASSPGGWKKEKLFF TGTGCCAGCAGCCCTGGGGGCTGGAAGAAGGAAAAACTGTTTTTT TRBJ1-4 - few TRBV28
CASSLSGTRNSDEQFF TGTGCCAGCAGCCTATCCGGGACTAGGAACTCTGATGAGCAGTTCTTC TRBJ2-1 TRBD2 - TRBV3-1/TRBV3-2
CASSSNAGVNTEAFF TGCGCCAGCAGCTCAAACGCCGGGGTGAACACTGAAGCTTTCTTT TRBJ1-1 - once TRBV5-1
CASSGGAGEKYEQYF TGTGCCAGCAGCGGAGGGGCAGGCGAAAAGTACGAGCAGTACTTC TRBJ2-7 - - TRBV6-4
CASSFGTGYNEQFF TGTGCCAGCAGCTTCGGGACAGGGTACAATGAGCAGTTCTTC TRBJ2-1 TRBD1 - TRBV7-3
CASSLERQDEAFF TGTGCCAGCAGCTTAGAACGGCAGGATGAAGCTTTCTTT TRBJ1-1 - - TRBV7-2
CATSRGGSSYEQYF TGTGCCACCAGCAGAGGGGGCAGCTCCTACGAGCAGTACTTC TRBJ2-7 - - TRBV15
CASSPPQGARGGYTF TGTGCCAGCAGTCCCCCTCAGGGGGCGCGCGGTGGCTACACCTTC TRBJ1-2 TRBD1 - TRBV28
CASSPSRGELFF TGTGCCAGCAGCCCCTCCAGGGGGGAGCTGTTTTTT TRBJ2-2 - - TRBV7-2
CASGSRAGVLVNEQFF TGTGCCAGCGGTTCGAGAGCGGGAGTATTGGTGAATGAGCAGTTCTTC TRBJ2-1 TRBD2 - TRBV5-4
CASSHISSGRAGYNEQFF TGTGCCAGCAGCCATATAAGCAGCGGGAGGGCCGGGTACAATGAGCAGTTCTTC TRBJ2-1 TRBD2 - TRBV11-3
CASKITGNYGYTF TGTGCCAGCAAAATAACAGGGAACTATGGCTACACCTTC TRBJ1-2 - - TRBV28
CASGSTGGQPDTQYF TGTGCCAGCGGTAGCACGGGAGGGCAGCCAGATACGCAGTATTTT TRBJ2-3 TRBD2 - TRBV19
CASSQAGGTNTEAFF TGTGCCAGCAGCCAAGCAGGCGGGACGAACACTGAAGCTTTCTTT TRBJ1-1 - - TRBV3-1/TRBV3-2
CATSRDPSGRNEKLFF TGTGCCACCAGCAGAGATCCCAGCGGTAGAAATGAAAAACTGTTTTTT TRBJ1-4 - - TRBV15
CASSQASRGHDEKLFF TGTGCCAGCAGCCAAGCATCCAGGGGGCATGATGAAAAACTGTTTTTT TRBJ1-4 TRBD1 - TRBV5-8
CASSQHRTGPNTEAFF TGTGCCAGCAGTCAACACCGGACAGGGCCGAACACTGAAGCTTTCTTT TRBJ1-1 TRBD1 - TRBV27
CATSRGGTEQETQYF TGTGCCACCAGCAGAGGGGGGACAGAACAAGAGACCCAGTACTTC TRBJ2-5 TRBD1 - TRBV15